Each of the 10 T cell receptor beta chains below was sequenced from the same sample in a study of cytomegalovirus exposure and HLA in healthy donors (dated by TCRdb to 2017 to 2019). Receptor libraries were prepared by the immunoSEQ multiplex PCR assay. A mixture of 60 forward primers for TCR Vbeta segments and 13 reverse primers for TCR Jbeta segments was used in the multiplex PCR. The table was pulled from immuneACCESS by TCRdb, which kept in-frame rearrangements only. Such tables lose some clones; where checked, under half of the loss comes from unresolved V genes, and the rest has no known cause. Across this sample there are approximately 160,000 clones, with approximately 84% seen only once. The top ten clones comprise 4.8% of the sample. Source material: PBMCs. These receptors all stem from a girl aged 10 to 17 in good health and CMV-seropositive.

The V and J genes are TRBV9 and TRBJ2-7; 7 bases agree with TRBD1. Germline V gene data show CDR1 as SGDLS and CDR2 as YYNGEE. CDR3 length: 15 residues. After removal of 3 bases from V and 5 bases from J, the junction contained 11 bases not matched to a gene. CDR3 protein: CASSASGQPRHEQYF. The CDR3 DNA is TGTGCCAGCAGCGCGTCGGGACAGCCTCGCCACGAGCAGTACTTC.

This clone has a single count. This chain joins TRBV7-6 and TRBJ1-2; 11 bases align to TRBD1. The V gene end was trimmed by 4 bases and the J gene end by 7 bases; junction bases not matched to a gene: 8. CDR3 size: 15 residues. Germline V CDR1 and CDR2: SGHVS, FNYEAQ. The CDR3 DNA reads TGTGCCAGCAGCTCCGGGACAGGGGGGAGTTTTGGCTACACCTTC. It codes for CASSSGTGGSFGYTF. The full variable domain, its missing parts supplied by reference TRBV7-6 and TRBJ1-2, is GAGVSQSPRYKVTKRGQDVALRCDPISGHVSLYWYRQALGQGPEFLTYFNYEAQQDKSGLPNDRFSAERPEGSISTLTIQRTEQRDSAMYRCASSSGTGGSFGYTFGSGTRLTVV.

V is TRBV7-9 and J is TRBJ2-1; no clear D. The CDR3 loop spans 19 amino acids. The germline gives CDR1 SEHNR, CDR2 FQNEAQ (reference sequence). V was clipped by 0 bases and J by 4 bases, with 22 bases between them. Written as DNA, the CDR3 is TGTGCCAGCAGCTTAGCGCTAAACCCCAGGCAGGCTTTATACAATGAGCAGTTCTTC. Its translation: CASSLALNPRQALYNEQFF.

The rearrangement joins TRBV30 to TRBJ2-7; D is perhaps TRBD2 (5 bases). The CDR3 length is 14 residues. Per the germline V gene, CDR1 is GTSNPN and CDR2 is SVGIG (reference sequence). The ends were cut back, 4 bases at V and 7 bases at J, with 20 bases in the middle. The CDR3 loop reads CAWTKGALPGEQYF. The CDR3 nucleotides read TGTGCCTGGACCAAGGGAGCACTCCCGGGTGAGCAGTACTTC.

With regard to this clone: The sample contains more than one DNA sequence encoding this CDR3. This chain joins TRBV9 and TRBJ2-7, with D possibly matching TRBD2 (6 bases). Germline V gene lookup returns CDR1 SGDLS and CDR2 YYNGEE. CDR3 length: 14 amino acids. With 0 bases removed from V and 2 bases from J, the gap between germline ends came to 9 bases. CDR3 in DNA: TGTGCCAGCAGCGTAGCGGAGGGCCCCTACGAGCAGTACTTC. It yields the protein CASSVAEGPYEQYF.

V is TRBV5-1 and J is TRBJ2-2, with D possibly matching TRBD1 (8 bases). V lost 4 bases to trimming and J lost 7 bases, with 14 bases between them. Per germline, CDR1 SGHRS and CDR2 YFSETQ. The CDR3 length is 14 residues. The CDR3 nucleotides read TGCGCCAGCAGCGCGGACAGGGAGGGCGGGGAGCTGTTTTTT. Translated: CASSADREGGELFF.

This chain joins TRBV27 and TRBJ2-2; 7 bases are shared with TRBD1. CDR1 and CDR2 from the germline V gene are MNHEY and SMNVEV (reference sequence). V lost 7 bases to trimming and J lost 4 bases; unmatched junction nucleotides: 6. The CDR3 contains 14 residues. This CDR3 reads CASTPTGSTGELFF. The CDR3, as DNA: TGTGCCAGCACCCCGACAGGGTCCACCGGGGAGCTGTTTTTT.

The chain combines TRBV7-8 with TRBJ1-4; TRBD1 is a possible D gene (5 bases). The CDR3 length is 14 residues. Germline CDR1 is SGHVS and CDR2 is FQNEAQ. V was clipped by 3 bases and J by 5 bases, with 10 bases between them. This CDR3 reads CASSFWGENEKLFF. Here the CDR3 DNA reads TGTGCCAGCAGCTTTTGGGGGGAAAATGAAAAACTGTTTTTT.

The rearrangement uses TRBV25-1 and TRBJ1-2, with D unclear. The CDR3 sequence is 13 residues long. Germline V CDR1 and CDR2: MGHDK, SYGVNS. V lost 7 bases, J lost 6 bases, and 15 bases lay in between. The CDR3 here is CASNQPGADGYTF. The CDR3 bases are TGTGCCAGCAACCAACCCGGAGCAGATGGCTACACCTTC.

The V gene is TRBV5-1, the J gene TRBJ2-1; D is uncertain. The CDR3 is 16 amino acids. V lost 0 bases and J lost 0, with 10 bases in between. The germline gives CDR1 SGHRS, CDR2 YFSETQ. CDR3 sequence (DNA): TGCGCCAGCAGCTTGGAACCTTTTAGCTCCTACAATGAGCAGTTCTTC. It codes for CASSLEPFSSYNEQFF. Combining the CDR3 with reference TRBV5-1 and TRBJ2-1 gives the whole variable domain KAGVTQTPRYLIKTRGQQVTLSCSPISGHRSVSWYQQTPGQGLQFLFEYFSETQRNKGNFPGRFSGRQFSNSRSEMNVSTLELGDSALYLCASSLEPFSSYNEQFFGPGTRLTVL.